This TCR beta chain was obtained from a study of identical twins. TCRdb re-derived calls from the 5' RACE reads in MiXCR, one entry per CDR3 protein. The repertoire holds 750,000 to 950,000 distinct CDR3 sequences, 10% to 15% seen once, with roughly 1.6% in the top ten. This clonotype has a handful of counts. The J segment lost 0 bases and the V segment lost 6 bases, leaving 4 bases of the junction unmatched. The germline V gene has CDR1 DFQATT and CDR2 SNEGSKA (reference sequence). This CDR3 has 14 amino acids. These data are also associated with another study on yellow fever vaccine responses in identical twins.

Sequences were obtained from PBMCs. This clonotype originated in a young woman in good health. This chain links TRBV20-1 with TRBJ2-1; the match to TRBD2 covers 8 bases. CDR3 in amino acids: CSAISGDSYNEQFF. The CDR3 DNA follows: TGCAGTGCCATTAGCGGGGACTCCTACAATGAGCAGTTCTTC.